This T cell receptor (beta chain) was recorded in a study of T-cell memory formation after mild COVID-19. As for the study in general: There were largely donor-specific TCR clusters.

This clonotype was seen many times. Its target is not known. Study-wide points: Specificity for SARS-CoV-2 was not confirmed among the second-wave clones peaking on day 37. Contracting clones, day 15 to 85, had balanced CD4/CD8, and later expanders favored CD4+.

TCRdb fed the 5' RACE reads into MiXCR, producing one record per CDR3 protein. The table shows tens of thousands of distinct CDR3 sequences, with about 6.1% occurring only once. The receptor was derived from an adult who had mild COVID-19 (a few samples of this study predate the infection). Cell type and time point are not known. Sequencing was performed on PBMCs or a T cell subset sorted from them (not recorded which).

The DNA for the CDR3 is TGTGCCAGCAGCTTAGGTCTTAACAATGAGCAGTTCTTC. Amino acids: CASSLGLNNEQFF. This rearrangement joins TRBV11-2 to TRBJ2-1, with D hard to call. CDR1 and CDR2 from the germline V gene are SGHAT and FQNNGV. Trimming pared 1 base from V and 5 bases from J, leaving 6 bases between. This CDR3 contains 13 residues.